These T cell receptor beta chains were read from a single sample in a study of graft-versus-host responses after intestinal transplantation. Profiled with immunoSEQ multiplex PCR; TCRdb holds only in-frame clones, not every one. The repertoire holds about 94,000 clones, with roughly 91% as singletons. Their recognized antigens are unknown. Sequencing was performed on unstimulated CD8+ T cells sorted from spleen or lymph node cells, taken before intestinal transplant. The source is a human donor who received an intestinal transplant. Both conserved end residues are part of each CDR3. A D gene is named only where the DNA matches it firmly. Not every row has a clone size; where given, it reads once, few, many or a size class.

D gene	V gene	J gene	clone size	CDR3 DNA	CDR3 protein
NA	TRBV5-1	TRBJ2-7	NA	TGCGCCAGCAGCTTCCGGAGCTCCTACGAGCAGTACTTC	CASSFRSSYEQYF
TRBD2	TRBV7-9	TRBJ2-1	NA	TGTGCCAGCAGCTTCAAGACTAGCGGGAGTTACAATGAGCAGTTCTTC	CASSFKTSGSYNEQFF
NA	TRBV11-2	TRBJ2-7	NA	TGTGCCAGCAGGGAGGGGGGGACCCTCTCCTACGAGCAGTACTTC	CASREGGTLSYEQYF
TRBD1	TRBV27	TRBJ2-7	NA	TGTGCCAGCAGTTTCGGGACAGGGGGCTCCTACGAGCAGTACTTC	CASSFGTGGSYEQYF
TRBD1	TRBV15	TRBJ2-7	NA	TGTGCCACCAGCAGCGGGACAGGGAGGGAGTCCTACGAGCAGTACTTC	CATSSGTGRESYEQYF
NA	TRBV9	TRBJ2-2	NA	TGTGCCAGCAGCGTAGTCTCACAGGGTGCCGGGGAGCTGTTTTTT	CASSVVSQGAGELFF
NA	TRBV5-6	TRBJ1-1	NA	TGTGCCAGCAGCTTCGCGGCGGGGGGGTCGGGCACTGAAGCTTTCTTT	CASSFAAGGSGTEAFF
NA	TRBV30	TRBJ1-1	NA	TGTGCCGGGCTACTTTACGCCACCACTGAAGCTTTCTTT	CAGLLYATTEAFF
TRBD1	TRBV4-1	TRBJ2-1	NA	TGCGCCAGCGGCCAATACGGACAGGGGAAGACCTACAATGAGCAGTTCTTC	CASGQYGQGKTYNEQFF
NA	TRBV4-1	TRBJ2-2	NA	TGCGCCAGCAGCCAAAACGGGCTAGCTGCGAACACCGGGGAGCTGTTTTTT	CASSQNGLAANTGELFF
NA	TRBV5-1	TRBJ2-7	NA	TGCGCCAGCAGCTTATTGGCGACAGGCTACGAGCAGTACTTC	CASSLLATGYEQYF
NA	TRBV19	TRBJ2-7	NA	TGTGCCAGTAGTATAGATACGGGGGACGAGCAGTACTTC	CASSIDTGDEQYF
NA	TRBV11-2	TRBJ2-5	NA	TGTGCCAGCAGCTTAGTCGCGGAGCTAGAGACCCAGTACTTC	CASSLVAELETQYF
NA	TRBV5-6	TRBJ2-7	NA	TGTGCCAGCAGCCTAAAGACAAACTGGGGAGCCTACGAGCAGTACTTC	CASSLKTNWGAYEQYF
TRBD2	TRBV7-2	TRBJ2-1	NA	TGTGCCAGCAGCTTAATCGGTCGGACTAGTAATGAGCAGTTCTTC	CASSLIGRTSNEQFF
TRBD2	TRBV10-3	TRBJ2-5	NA	TGTGCCATCAGCGGGACTAGCGGCCAAGAGACCCAGTACTTC	CAISGTSGQETQYF
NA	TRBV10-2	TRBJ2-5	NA	TGCGCCAGTCACAGGGACAACCAAGAGACCCAGTACTTC	CASHRDNQETQYF
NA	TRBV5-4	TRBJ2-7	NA	TGTGCCAGCAGCGCGGAGAGTTACGAGCAGTACTTC	CASSAESYEQYF
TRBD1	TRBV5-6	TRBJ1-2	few	TGTGCCAGCAGCGTCGGACAGGTCTATGGCTACACCTTC	CASSVGQVYGYTF
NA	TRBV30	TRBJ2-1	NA	TGTGCCTGGGATTCAGGGGCTGGGCGGAATGAGCAGTTCTTC	CAWDSGAGRNEQFF
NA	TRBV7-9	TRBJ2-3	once	TGTGCCAGCAGCCCCACTGAAGGCGGCAGACCCACAGATACGCAGTATTTT	CASSPTEGGRPTDTQYF
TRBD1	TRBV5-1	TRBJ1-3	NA	TGCGCCAGCAGCTTGGGACAGGGACTAAACACCATATATTTT	CASSLGQGLNTIYF
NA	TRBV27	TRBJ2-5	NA	TGTGCCAGCAGTTTAGCGTCAGGGGCTAGAGAGACCCAGTACTTC	CASSLASGARETQYF
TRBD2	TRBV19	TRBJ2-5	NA	TGTGCCAGTAGAGGCAGAGGACTAGCGGGGGGCCGTGATCGGGAGACCCAGTACTTC	CASRGRGLAGGRDRETQYF
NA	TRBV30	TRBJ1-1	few	TGTGCCTGGTGTCGGGGAGACCTCCCCGAAGCTTTCTTT	CAWCRGDLPEAFF
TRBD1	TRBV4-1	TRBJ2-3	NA	TGCGCCAGCAGCCAAGAATACCCAGGGGGAGATGTAGGAAATACGCAGTATTTT	CASSQEYPGGDVGNTQYF
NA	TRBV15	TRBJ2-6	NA	TGTGCCACCAGCGCACGGTCCTCTGGGGCCAACGTCCTGACTTTC	CATSARSSGANVLTF
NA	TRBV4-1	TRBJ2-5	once	TGCGCCAGCAGCCAAGATGGGGGGGCAGAGACCCAGTACTTC	CASSQDGGAETQYF
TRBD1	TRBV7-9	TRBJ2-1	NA	TGTGCCAGCAGCCAGCCGGACAGGGGTTTGATCGATGAACAGTTCTTC	CASSQPDRGLIDEQFF
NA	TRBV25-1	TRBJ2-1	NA	TGTGCCAGCAGTGATTCCCTAGCTAGCTCCTACAATGAGCAGTTCTTC	CASSDSLASSYNEQFF
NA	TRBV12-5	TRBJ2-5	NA	TGTGCTAGTGGTTTATCCCCTACAGGGACCCAGTACTTC	CASGLSPTGTQYF
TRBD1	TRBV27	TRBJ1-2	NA	TGTGCCAGCAGTCAACCGGGACAGCCCTATGGCTACACCTTC	CASSQPGQPYGYTF